The subject of this entry is one TCR beta chain. Its specificity is not known. These data belong to a study of shared clonotypes between healthy human individuals. Whole-study findings and limits: Shared clonotypes across all four donors exceeded non-shared ones in generation probability. Measured sharing among donors was expected to vary with sequencing depth.

Method: immunoSEQ multiplex PCR; TCRdb's copy keeps in-frame clones and lacks some. This table has roughly 520,000 clones, about 96% appearing once. The CDR3 runs to 14 residues. Germline V gene sequence: CDR1 KGHSH, CDR2 LQKENI. Trimming at V came to 1 base and at J to 7 bases, leaving 3 bases not matched to a gene. The sequence derives from a woman aged 30 to 39 in good health. This rearrangement joins TRBV18 to TRBJ1-4, with 7 bases identical to TRBD1. Sequenced input: naive CD4+ T cells sorted from blood. Stated subset: CD45RA+ positively selected. The DNA of the CDR3 is TGTGCCAGCTCACCACAGGGGGCGGGTGAAAAACTGTTTTTT. Its translation is CASSPQGAGEKLFF.